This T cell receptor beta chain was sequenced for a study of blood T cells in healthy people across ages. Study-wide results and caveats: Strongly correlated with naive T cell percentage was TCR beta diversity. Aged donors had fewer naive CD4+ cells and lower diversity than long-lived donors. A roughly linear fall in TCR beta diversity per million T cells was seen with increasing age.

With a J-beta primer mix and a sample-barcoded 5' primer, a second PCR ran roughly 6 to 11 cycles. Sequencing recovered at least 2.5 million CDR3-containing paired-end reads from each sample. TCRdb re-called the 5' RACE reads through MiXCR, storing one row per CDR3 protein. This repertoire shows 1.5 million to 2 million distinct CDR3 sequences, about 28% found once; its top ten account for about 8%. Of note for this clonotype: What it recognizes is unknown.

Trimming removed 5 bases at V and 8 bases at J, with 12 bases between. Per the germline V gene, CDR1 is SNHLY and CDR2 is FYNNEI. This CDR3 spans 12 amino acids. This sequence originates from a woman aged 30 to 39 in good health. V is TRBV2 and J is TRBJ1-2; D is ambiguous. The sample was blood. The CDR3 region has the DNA TGTGCCAGCAGTTTCGTCTTGGGCGGCTACACCTTC. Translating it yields CASSFVLGGYTF.